Below, 20 T cell receptor beta chains from the same sample are listed, as sequenced in a study of T cell responses to AZD1222 COVID-19 vaccine. Produced via immunoSEQ multiplex PCR; TCRdb's table is partial and in-frame only. The sample yields 150,000 or so clones, 80% to 95% seen once. The sequencing used peripheral blood, collected 28 days after the second AZD1222 dose. These receptors all stem from an adult who received the AZD1222 COVID-19 vaccine.

The chain couples TRBV5-8 to TRBJ1-5, with D perhaps TRBD1 (5 bases). Germline V gene lookup returns CDR1 SGHTS and CDR2 YDEGEE. The CDR3 is 16 amino acids. The ends were cut back, 4 bases at V and 4 bases at J, with 18 bases in the middle. The CDR3 bases are TGTGCCAGCAGCGCCGGGACCTCCCTCGGGAATCAGCCCCAGCATTTT. This gives the protein CASSAGTSLGNQPQHF. The complete variable domain, with remaining parts taken from reference TRBV5-8 and TRBJ1-5, reads EAGVTQSPTHLIKTRGQQATLRCSPISGHTSVYWYQQALGLGLQFLLWYDEGEERNRGNFPPRFSGRQFPNYSSELNVNALELEDSALYLCASSAGTSLGNQPQHFGDGTRLSIL.

V usage is TRBV27 and J usage is TRBJ2-7; D may be TRBD2 (6 bases). Germline V lookup: CDR1 MNHEY, CDR2 SMNVEV (reference sequence). This CDR3 has 14 amino acids. The V and J ends lost 0 bases and 3 bases respectively, with 9 bases between them. As DNA, the CDR3 is TGTGCCAGCAGTTTATCAGGGACTCTCTACGAGCAGTACTTC. This codes for CASSLSGTLYEQYF.

The rearrangement joins TRBV4-2 to TRBJ1-5; the D gene is possibly TRBD1 (6 bases). The CDR3 is 14 amino acids. The germline V gene has CDR1 LGHNA and CDR2 YNFKEQ. V was cut by 0 bases and J by 7 bases, with 10 bases left in between. In DNA, the CDR3 is TGTGCCAGCAGCCAAGATAGGGGGGGGCAGCCCCAGCATTTT. This translates into CASSQDRGGQPQHF.

The chain joins TRBV6-2 or TRBV6-3 to TRBJ2-2, with D perhaps TRBD1 or TRBD2 (5 bases each). Trimming stripped 5 bases from V and 1 base from J, with 17 bases between. CDR1 is MNHEY, CDR2 SVGEGT, per germline. This CDR3 spans 17 amino acids. The CDR3 loop reads CASSLRGLIMNTGELFF. DNA of the CDR3: TGTGCCAGCAGTCTCCGGGGCCTTATTATGAACACCGGGGAGCTGTTTTTT.

J is TRBJ1-3 and V is TRBV12-3 or TRBV12-4; D is unclear. The V end lost 6 bases, the J end lost 8 bases, and 5 bases lay between the germline ends. This CDR3 comprises 10 residues. The CDR3 DNA reads as TGTGCCAGCAGAGATTACACCATATATTTT. Amino acid sequence: CASRDYTIYF.

V usage is TRBV9 and J usage is TRBJ2-1, with 10 bases matching TRBD2. The length of the CDR3 is 15 residues. Losses at the gene ends were 2 bases for V and 6 bases for J; bases not matched to a gene: 5. Germline V CDR1 and CDR2: SGDLS, YYNGEE. CDR3 coding DNA: TGTGCCAGCAGCGTGGGACTAGCGAGATTCAATGAGCAGTTCTTC. Protein product: CASSVGLARFNEQFF. The whole variable domain, remainder taken from reference TRBV9 and TRBJ2-1, is DSGVTQTPKHLITATGQRVTLRCSPRSGDLSVYWYQQSLDQGLQFLIQYYNGEERAKGNILERFSAQQFPDLHSELNLSSLELGDSALYFCASSVGLARFNEQFFGPGTRLTVL.

This chain joins TRBV11-3 and TRBJ2-5; D is perhaps TRBD1 (5 bases). V was clipped by 5 bases and J by 2 bases, with 18 bases between them. Germline assignment: CDR1 SGHNT and CDR2 YENEEA. The CDR3 covers 16 residues. The CDR3 nucleotides are TGTGCCAGCAGCCCCGGGCTAGGGGTCATACAAGAGACCCAGTACTTC. This codes for CASSPGLGVIQETQYF.

The chain uses TRBV27 and TRBJ2-2, with TRBD2 matching over 12 bases. The V gene end was trimmed by 10 bases and the J gene end by 0 bases; junction bases not matched to a gene: 6. The CDR3 length is 16 residues. Germline V CDR1 and CDR2: MNHEY, SMNVEV (reference sequence). The CDR3 DNA reads TGTGCCACCTCGCTAGCGGGAGGGCCGAACACCGGGGAGCTGTTTTTT. Translated, it gives CATSLAGGPNTGELFF.

The rearrangement links TRBV7-9 to TRBJ2-7, with 8 bases fitting TRBD1. V was clipped by 6 bases and J by 2 bases; unmatched bases: 6. In germline, CDR1 is SEHNR, CDR2 FQNEAQ (reference sequence). The CDR3 runs to 14 residues. In DNA form, the CDR3 reads TGTGCCAGCAGTCGACAGGGGCCGGCCTACGAGCAGTACTTC. It encodes CASSRQGPAYEQYF.

The chain joins TRBV14 to TRBJ2-7; 11 bases fit TRBD2. The V gene end was trimmed by 3 bases and the J gene end by 2 bases; junction bases not matched to a gene: 6. Germline loops: CDR1 SGHDN, CDR2 FVKESK. The CDR3 is 16 amino acids. This chain's CDR3 is CASSQDWGLAAYEQYF. CDR3 nucleotide sequence: TGTGCCAGCAGCCAGGATTGGGGACTAGCGGCCTACGAGCAGTACTTC.

This chain joins TRBV18 and TRBJ1-2, with D uncertain. Germline-derived CDR1 and CDR2 are KGHSH and LQKENI. V lost 5 bases to trimming and J lost 2 bases, with 15 bases between them. This CDR3 has 15 residues. Written as DNA, the CDR3 is TGTGCCAGCTCATATGGAGACAAGGGCAACTATGGCTACACCTTC. Translated: CASSYGDKGNYGYTF.

This rearrangement joins TRBV19 to TRBJ2-1; 8 bases are a match to TRBD2. Germline values: CDR1 LNHDA, CDR2 SQIVND (reference sequence). V lost 2 bases and J lost 3; bases outside the gene matches: 3. CDR3 length: 15 amino acids. Here the CDR3 reads CASSIIAGIYNEQFF. The CDR3 DNA is TGTGCCAGTAGTATAATAGCGGGAATCTACAATGAGCAGTTCTTC.

The chain carries TRBV7-2 and TRBJ2-7, with D possibly matching TRBD2 (6 bases). CDR1 is SGHTA and CDR2 is FQGNSA in the germline V gene. Trimming shortened V by 5 bases and J by 2 bases, and 13 bases separated the two germline ends. The length of the CDR3 is 14 residues. CDR3 sequence reads: CASSVIAEAYEQYF. In nucleotides, the CDR3 is TGTGCCAGCAGCGTCATAGCGGAGGCCTACGAGCAGTACTTC.

This chain connects TRBV12-3 or TRBV12-4 to TRBJ1-1, with D unresolved. The germline V and J ends were trimmed by 3 bases and 7 bases, with 12 bases remaining between them. The CDR3 totals 13 residues. DNA of the CDR3: TGTGCCAGCAGTTTTAGTGGCAGCAATGAAGCTTTCTTT. It encodes CASSFSGSNEAFF.

The chain carries TRBV6-4 and TRBJ2-7, with D possibly being TRBD1 (5 bases). The V gene lost 2 bases and the J gene lost 2 bases, with 16 bases spanning the gap. From germline, CDR1 is MRHNA and CDR2 SNTAGT. The CDR3 extends over 16 amino acids. This chain's CDR3 is CASSDRPQDSTYEQYF. In DNA form, the CDR3 reads TGTGCCAGCAGTGACCGCCCGCAAGACAGTACCTACGAGCAGTACTTC.

The gene calls are TRBV19 and TRBJ1-2; 7 bases line up with TRBD1. Unmatched junction bases numbered 9, after V lost 9 bases and J lost 2 bases. There are 14 residues in the CDR3. Germline V gene sequence: CDR1 LNHDA, CDR2 SQIVND (reference sequence). The CDR3 DNA follows: TGTGCCAGCTACGGGACAGCAAGAAACTATGGCTACACCTTC. Translating gives CASYGTARNYGYTF.

This chain links TRBV19 with TRBJ2-1, with 7 bases identical to TRBD2. J lost 4 bases, V lost 1 base, and 10 bases had no gene match. Per germline, CDR1 LNHDA and CDR2 SQIVND (reference sequence). This CDR3 has 17 residues. DNA for the CDR3: TGTGCCAGTAGTATAGGTCCCTCTAGCGGAGTTTACAATGAGCAGTTCTTC. Amino acids: CASSIGPSSGVYNEQFF.

This clone has at least ten counts. The chain links TRBV7-3 to TRBJ2-7; D unclear. Looked up from germline, CDR1 is SGHTA and CDR2 is FQGTGA. The CDR3 runs to 11 residues. V lost 8 bases to trimming and J lost 0 bases, with 5 bases between them. Written as DNA, the CDR3 is TGTGCCAGCCTAGTCTCCTACGAGCAGTACTTC. Residues: CASLVSYEQYF.

The J gene is TRBJ2-7, the V gene TRBV10-3; TRBD2 aligns across 8 bases. The CDR3 has 16 residues. After removal of 2 bases from V and 2 bases from J, the junction contained 8 bases not matched to a gene. The germline CDR1 and CDR2 sequences are ENHRY and SYGVKD. CDR3: CAISEKGAGVTYEQYF. The CDR3 coding sequence is TGTGCCATCAGTGAGAAGGGAGCGGGAGTGACCTACGAGCAGTACTTC.

The chain recombines TRBV7-8 with TRBJ1-6; D is undetermined. V was cut by 6 bases and J by 7 bases, with 10 bases left in between. From germline, CDR1 is SGHVS and CDR2 FQNEAQ. The CDR3 length is 13 residues. The CDR3 DNA reads TGTGCCAGCAGTTCCGGACGAAATTCACCCCTCCACTTT. Translating gives CASSSGRNSPLHF.